The rows below give T cell receptor beta chains drawn from one sample of a study of shared clonotypes between healthy human individuals. This table comes from immunoSEQ multiplex PCR, and its TCRdb copy is limited to in-frame clones, with some not included. Here the sample spans hundreds of thousands of clones, 90% to 95% being singletons. Sample: naive CD8+ T cells sorted from blood. Every receptor here comes from a man aged 25 to 40 in good health. The CDR3 runs from the conserved cysteine through the conserved F or W.

v_call: TRBV2; j_call: TRBJ1-1; cdr3_aa: CASARPYTTEAFF
v_call: TRBV7-9; j_call: TRBJ2-7; cdr3_aa: CASSREGASYEQYF
v_call: TRBV5-5; j_call: TRBJ2-3; cdr3_aa: CASSYLRTQAPDTQYF
v_call: TRBV5-6; j_call: TRBJ2-4; cdr3_aa: CASSLGQGVVIQYF
v_call: TRBV6-1; j_call: TRBJ2-6; cdr3_aa: CASFPRDSGANVLTF
v_call: TRBV27; j_call: TRBJ2-5; cdr3_aa: CASSSPQSYQETQYF
v_call: TRBV9; j_call: TRBJ1-1; cdr3_aa: CASSEGASTEAFF
v_call: TRBV6-1; j_call: TRBJ2-3; cdr3_aa: CASSGIAGQSDTQYF
v_call: TRBV18; j_call: TRBJ2-7; cdr3_aa: CASSPTKDRFSYEQYF
v_call: TRBV27; j_call: TRBJ2-1; cdr3_aa: CASSRTSGSYNEQFF
v_call: TRBV27; j_call: TRBJ2-2; cdr3_aa: CASRGTSGSTGELFF
v_call: TRBV11-2; j_call: TRBJ1-2; cdr3_aa: CASSPRYREWGYGYTF
v_call: TRBV18; j_call: TRBJ2-5; cdr3_aa: CASSGSQETQYF
v_call: TRBV9; j_call: TRBJ2-2; cdr3_aa: CASSPWGVNTGELFF
v_call: TRBV29-1; j_call: TRBJ2-1; cdr3_aa: CSVTTSGGYNEQFF
v_call: TRBV4-1; j_call: TRBJ1-2; cdr3_aa: CASSLGRGGDGYTF
v_call: TRBV19; j_call: TRBJ2-7; cdr3_aa: CASSIGQGLPYEQYF
v_call: TRBV5-5; j_call: TRBJ2-7; cdr3_aa: CASSFGNEQYF
v_call: TRBV7-6; j_call: TRBJ2-3; cdr3_aa: CASSEGVVDTDTQYF
v_call: TRBV14; j_call: TRBJ2-7; cdr3_aa: CASSQVNSAYEQYF
v_call: TRBV14; j_call: TRBJ2-4; cdr3_aa: CASSHPGLPNIQYF
v_call: TRBV6-4; j_call: TRBJ2-1; cdr3_aa: CASSDSSYNEQFF
v_call: TRBV13; j_call: TRBJ2-1; cdr3_aa: CASSPPTSRYNEQFF
v_call: TRBV11-2; j_call: TRBJ2-3; cdr3_aa: CASSLELAGTDTQYF
v_call: TRBV10-3; j_call: TRBJ1-1; cdr3_aa: CAIGAGRGTEAFF
v_call: TRBV7-9; j_call: TRBJ2-7; cdr3_aa: CASSNTGGEQYF
v_call: TRBV7-9; j_call: TRBJ2-7; cdr3_aa: CASSPAVGAYEQYF
v_call: TRBV6-1; j_call: TRBJ1-1; cdr3_aa: CASRTGPEAFF
v_call: TRBV19; j_call: TRBJ1-5; cdr3_aa: CASSPTGELYQPQHF
v_call: TRBV28; j_call: TRBJ1-2; cdr3_aa: CASSFVGKEQLDGYTF
v_call: TRBV29-1; j_call: TRBJ1-2; cdr3_aa: CSVVVREAYGYTF
v_call: TRBV19; j_call: TRBJ2-1; cdr3_aa: CASSSWLGHEQFF
v_call: TRBV28; j_call: TRBJ2-7; cdr3_aa: CASSIGRYYEQYF
v_call: TRBV7-9; j_call: TRBJ2-1; cdr3_aa: CASSPPKAGVGVYEQFF
v_call: TRBV18; j_call: TRBJ2-1; cdr3_aa: CASSPGRAGNEQFF
v_call: TRBV4-1; j_call: TRBJ1-5; cdr3_aa: CASSQDVGPNFPQHF
v_call: TRBV27; j_call: TRBJ1-1; cdr3_aa: CASSLGRGSTEAFF
v_call: TRBV2; j_call: TRBJ2-1; cdr3_aa: CASRGTSGIPYNEQFF
v_call: TRBV11-3; j_call: TRBJ2-1; cdr3_aa: CASSPSGSDEQFF
v_call: TRBV28; j_call: TRBJ2-3; cdr3_aa: CASSPPFEGTSTDTQYF
v_call: TRBV27; j_call: TRBJ2-1; cdr3_aa: CASSRASGRGNEQFF